A single T cell receptor (beta chain) is shown here with its context. Method: immunoSEQ multiplex PCR; TCRdb's copy keeps in-frame clones and lacks some. The table records about 310,000 clones, about nine tenths of them present only once. This entry belongs to a study of blood T cell repertoires in COVID-19. The CDR3 extends over 11 amino acids. The germline V gene has CDR1 DFQATT and CDR2 SNEGSKA (reference sequence). Trimming removed 2 bases at V and 5 bases at J, with 7 bases between. The rearrangement uses TRBV20-1 and TRBJ2-7; possibly TRBD1 for D (6 bases). Sequencing used PBMCs or T cells enriched from blood (not recorded which). The receptor comes from a woman aged 18-29 years who had recovered from COVID-19. CDR3 sequence (DNA): TGCAGTGCTAGACAGGGGAACGAGCAGTACTTC. Translating gives CSARQGNEQYF.